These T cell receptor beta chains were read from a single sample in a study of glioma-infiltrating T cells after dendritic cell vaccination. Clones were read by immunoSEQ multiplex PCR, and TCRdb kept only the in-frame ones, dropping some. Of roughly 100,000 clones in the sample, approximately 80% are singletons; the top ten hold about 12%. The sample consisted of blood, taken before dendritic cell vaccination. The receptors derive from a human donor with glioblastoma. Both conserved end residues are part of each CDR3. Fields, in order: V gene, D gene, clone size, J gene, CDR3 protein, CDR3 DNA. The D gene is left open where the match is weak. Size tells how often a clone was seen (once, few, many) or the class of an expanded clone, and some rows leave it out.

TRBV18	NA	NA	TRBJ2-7	CASSPEQIYEQYF	TGTGCCAGCTCACCAGAACAGATCTACGAGCAGTACTTC
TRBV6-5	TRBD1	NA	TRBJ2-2	CASSDRGGTGELFF	TGTGCCAGCAGTGACAGGGGCGGCACCGGGGAGCTGTTTTTT
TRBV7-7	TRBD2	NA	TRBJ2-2	CASSLTSGTGELFF	TGTGCTAGCAGCCTTACTAGCGGCACCGGGGAGCTGTTTTTT
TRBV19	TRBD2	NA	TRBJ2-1	CASTRLAGGLEQFF	TGTGCCAGTACCCGACTAGCGGGGGGGTTAGAGCAGTTCTTC
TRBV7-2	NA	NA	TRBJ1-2	CASSTSSNYGYTF	TGTGCCAGCAGCACTTCGTCCAACTATGGCTACACCTTC
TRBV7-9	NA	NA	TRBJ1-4	CASSPSQGGLFF	TGTGCCAGCAGCCCCTCGCAGGGTGGACTGTTTTTT
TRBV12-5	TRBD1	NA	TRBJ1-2	CASGLAFGTEGNYGYTF	TGTGCTAGTGGTTTGGCTTTTGGGACAGAAGGAAATTATGGCTACACCTTC
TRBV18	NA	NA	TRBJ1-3	CASSRSRTPSSGNTIYF	TGTGCCAGCTCACGATCTAGGACACCGAGCTCTGGAAACACCATATATTTT
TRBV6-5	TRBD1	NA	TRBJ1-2	CASKGQGDPAYGYTF	TGTGCCAGCAAAGGACAGGGCGATCCAGCCTATGGCTACACCTTC
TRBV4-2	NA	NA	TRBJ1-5	CASSQDLNSNQPQHF	TGTGCCAGCAGCCAAGATTTAAATAGCAATCAGCCCCAGCATTTT
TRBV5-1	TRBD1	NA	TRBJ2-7	CASSRDRVNEQYF	TGCGCCAGCAGCCGGGACAGGGTGAACGAGCAGTACTTC
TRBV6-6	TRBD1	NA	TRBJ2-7	CASSDRGFSYEQYF	TGTGCCAGCAGCGACAGGGGGTTCTCCTACGAGCAGTACTTC
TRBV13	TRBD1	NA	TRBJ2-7	CASSLFATGVVVYEQYF	TGTGCCAGCAGCTTATTCGCGACAGGGGTCGTAGTCTACGAGCAGTACTTC
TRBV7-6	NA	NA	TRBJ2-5	CASSFQGTTGTQYF	TGTGCCAGCAGCTTTCAGGGGACTACCGGGACCCAGTACTTC
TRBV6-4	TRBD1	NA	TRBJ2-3	CASRGTGWTDTQYF	TGTGCCAGCAGGGGGACAGGGTGGACAGATACGCAGTATTTT
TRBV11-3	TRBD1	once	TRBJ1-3	CASSSRTGNTIYF	TGTGCCAGCAGCTCGAGGACAGGGAACACCATATATTTT
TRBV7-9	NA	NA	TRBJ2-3	CASSHRDTQYF	TGTGCCAGCAGCCACAGGGATACGCAGTATTTT
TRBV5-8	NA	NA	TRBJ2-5	CASSSGGLETQYF	TGTGCCAGCAGCTCCGGCGGTTTGGAGACCCAGTACTTC
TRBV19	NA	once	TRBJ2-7	CAGSSRRTPSEQYF	TGTGCCGGATCATCGCGAAGGACTCCCTCCGAGCAGTACTTC
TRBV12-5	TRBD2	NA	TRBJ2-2	CASGLAREGIWTGELFF	TGTGCTAGTGGTTTGGCTAGGGAGGGGATTTGGACCGGGGAGCTGTTTTTT
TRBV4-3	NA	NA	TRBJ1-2	CASSPVRVGIAYGYTF	TGCGCCAGCAGCCCGGTAAGAGTCGGGATTGCCTATGGCTACACCTTC
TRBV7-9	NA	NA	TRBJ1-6	CASSLGLDRDTHNSPLHF	TGTGCCAGCAGCTTAGGGTTAGACCGGGACACCCATAATTCACCTCTCCACTTT
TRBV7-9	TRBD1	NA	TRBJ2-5	CASSLAGTGPPGGLETQYF	TGTGCCAGCAGCTTAGCGGGGACAGGGCCCCCCGGAGGTTTAGAGACCCAGTACTTC
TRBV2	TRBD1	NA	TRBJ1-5	CASSDSRGINQPQHF	TGTGCCAGCAGTGATAGCAGGGGGATCAATCAGCCCCAGCATTTT
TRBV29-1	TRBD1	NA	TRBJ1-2	CSVPNRDRSPGYTF	TGCAGCGTACCGAACCGGGACAGGAGTCCTGGCTACACCTTC
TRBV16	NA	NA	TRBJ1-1	CASSRGLGTEAFF	TGTGCCAGCAGCCGGGGGCTTGGCACTGAAGCTTTCTTT
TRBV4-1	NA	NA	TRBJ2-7	CASSQDKGYEQYF	TGCGCCAGCAGCCAAGATAAGGGGTACGAGCAGTACTTC
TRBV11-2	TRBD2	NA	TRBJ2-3	CASSLIRWGGITDTQYF	TGTGCCAGCAGCTTGATCAGGTGGGGGGGGATCACAGATACGCAGTATTTT
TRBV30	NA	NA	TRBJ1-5	CAWSGDSNQPQHF	TGTGCCTGGAGCGGAGATAGCAATCAGCCCCAGCATTTT
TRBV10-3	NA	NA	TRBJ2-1	CAISEYRGGQFF	TGTGCCATCAGTGAGTATAGAGGGGGGCAGTTCTTC
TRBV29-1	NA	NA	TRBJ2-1	CSVGGDSQFF	TGCAGCGTTGGTGGGGACTCGCAGTTCTTC
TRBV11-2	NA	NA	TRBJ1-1	CASSFVTEAFF	TGTGCCAGCAGCTTCGTCACTGAAGCTTTCTTT
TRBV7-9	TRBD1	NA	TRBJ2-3	CASSSKKRQGVDTQYF	TGTGCCAGCAGCTCCAAGAAACGACAGGGGGTAGATACGCAGTATTTT
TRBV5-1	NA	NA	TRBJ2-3	CASSLETSTDTQYF	TGCGCCAGCAGCTTGGAGACTAGCACAGATACGCAGTATTTT
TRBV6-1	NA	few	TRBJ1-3	CASRGTTGSGNTIYF	TGTGCCAGCAGAGGGACAACAGGCAGTGGAAACACCATATATTTT
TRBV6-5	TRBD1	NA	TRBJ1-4	CASRDRRKAGKLFF	TGTGCCAGCAGGGACAGGAGGAAAGCAGGAAAACTGTTTTTT
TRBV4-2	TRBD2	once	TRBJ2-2	CASSSQTSGGSNTGELFF	TGTGCCAGCAGCTCCCAGACTAGCGGGGGGTCGAACACCGGGGAGCTGTTTTTT
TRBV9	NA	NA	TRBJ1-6	CASSVEEGRDSPLHF	TGTGCCAGCAGCGTAGAGGAGGGTAGAGATTCACCCCTCCACTTT
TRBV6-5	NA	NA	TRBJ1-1	CASSKDRLNTEAFF	TGTGCCAGCAGCAAGGACAGATTGAACACTGAAGCTTTCTTT
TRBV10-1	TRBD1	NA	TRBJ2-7	CASSPTGRYEQYF	TGCGCCAGCAGTCCGACAGGGAGATACGAGCAGTACTTC
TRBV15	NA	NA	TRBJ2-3	CATSAPDLEATDTQYF	TGTGCCACCAGCGCCCCAGACCTGGAGGCGACAGATACGCAGTATTTT